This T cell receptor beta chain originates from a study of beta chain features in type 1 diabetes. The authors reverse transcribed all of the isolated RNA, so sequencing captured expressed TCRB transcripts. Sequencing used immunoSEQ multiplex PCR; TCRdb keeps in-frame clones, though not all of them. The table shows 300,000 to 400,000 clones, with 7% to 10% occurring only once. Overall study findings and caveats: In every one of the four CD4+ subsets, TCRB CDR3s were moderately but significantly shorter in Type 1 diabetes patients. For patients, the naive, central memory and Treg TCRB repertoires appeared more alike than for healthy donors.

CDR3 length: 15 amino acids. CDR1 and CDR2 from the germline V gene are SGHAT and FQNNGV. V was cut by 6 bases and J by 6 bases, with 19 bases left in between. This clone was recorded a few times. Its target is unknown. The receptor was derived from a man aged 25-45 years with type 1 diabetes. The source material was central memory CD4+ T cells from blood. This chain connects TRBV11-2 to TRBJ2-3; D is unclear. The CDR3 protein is CASSYTGTPGDTQYF. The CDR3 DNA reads TGTGCCAGCAGTTACACGGGCACACCCGGGGATACGCAGTATTTT. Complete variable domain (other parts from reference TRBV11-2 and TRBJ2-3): EAGVAQSPRYKIIEKRQSVAFWCNPISGHATLYWYQQILGQGPKLLIQFQNNGVVDDSQLPKDRFSAERLKGVDSTLKIQPAKLEDSAVYLCASSYTGTPGDTQYFGPGTRLTVL.